This T cell receptor beta chain was recorded in a study of blood T cell repertoires in COVID-19. Study-level information: Sites in the United States, Italy and Spain provided acute and convalescent COVID-19 samples.

As processed by the authors: Reference gene primer amplification yielded estimated nucleated cell counts. The table came from immunoSEQ multiplex PCR; TCRdb's copy has only in-frame clones and leaves some out. V and J calls and clone size follow that table, whereas D and trimming were derived from the DNA. The sample gives roughly 250,000 clones, roughly 88% of which show up once; roughly 2% is in the top ten. The study drew participants aged roughly 18 to 95 years from around 24 US areas. Clinical history as reported by participants underpinned cohort assignment. The receptor was derived from a woman aged 40 to 55 with acute COVID-19. Specimen: PBMCs or T cells enriched from blood (not recorded which).

CDR3 DNA: TGTGCCAGCAGTTTCATGCGGTTCACAGATACGCAGTATTTT. It encodes CASSFMRFTDTQYF. The V gene is TRBV27, the J gene TRBJ2-3; D unresolved. This CDR3 contains 14 residues. Trimming left V 3 bases short and J 2 bases short, with 9 bases between. The germline V gene has CDR1 MNHEY and CDR2 SMNVEV (reference sequence).